The 16 T cell receptor beta chains below all came from one sample that was sequenced in a study of blood T cell repertoires in COVID-19. Profiling relied on immunoSEQ multiplex PCR, and the TCRdb table lists in-frame clones only, not all of them. The sample holds roughly 250,000 clones, about 87% seen once. The sequencing input was PBMCs or T cells enriched from blood (not recorded which). The receptors derive from a man between 50 and 59 years old who had been exposed to COVID-19.

The rearrangement uses TRBV28 and TRBJ1-1; D gene ambiguous. The CDR3 is made up of 16 amino acids. Germline CDR1 reads MDHEN; CDR2 reads SYDVKM. V gave up 7 bases and J gave up 0 bases, with 18 bases separating them. The CDR3 spells CASTQPQDGVNTEAFF. Written as DNA, the CDR3 is TGTGCCAGCACCCAGCCCCAGGACGGGGTGAACACTGAAGCTTTCTTT.

V is TRBV11-3 and J is TRBJ2-2, with TRBD1 matching over 8 bases. The V segment lost 5 bases and the J segment 2 bases; nucleotides outside the gene matches: 10. The CDR3 consists of 17 residues. Germline lookup yields CDR1 SGHNT and CDR2 YENEEA. The CDR3 region is CASSPTRTGINTGELFF. The CDR3 DNA reads as TGTGCCAGCAGCCCGACTCGGACAGGGATAAACACCGGGGAGCTGTTTTTT.

The chain employs TRBV2 and TRBJ2-1, with D hard to call. The germline CDR1 and CDR2 sequences are SNHLY and FYNNEI. Trimming removed 4 bases from V and 9 bases from J, with 10 bases in between. The CDR3 consists of 12 residues. The CDR3 sequence: CASSAERGEQFF. CDR3 coding DNA: TGTGCCAGCAGTGCTGAACGAGGTGAGCAGTTCTTC.

This rearrangement joins TRBV5-1 to TRBJ2-2, with 7 bases lining up with TRBD1. Trimming at V came to 7 bases and at J to 0 bases, leaving 6 bases not matched to a gene. Looked up from germline, CDR1 is SGHRS and CDR2 is YFSETQ. The CDR3 sequence is 15 residues long. CDR3 residues: CASGRQGANTGELFF. The CDR3 DNA follows: TGCGCCAGCGGAAGGCAGGGGGCGAACACCGGGGAGCTGTTTTTT.

The V and J genes are TRBV3-1 (or the pseudogene TRBV3-2) and TRBJ2-1; TRBD2 is a possible D gene (5 bases). This CDR3 region has 15 residues. Trimming took 1 base from V and 3 from J, leaving 10 bases between them. Germline values: CDR1 LGHDT, CDR2 YNNKEL (reference sequence). CDR3 residues: CASSQVTSNYNEQFF. The CDR3 DNA is TGTGCCAGCAGCCAAGTTACTAGTAACTACAATGAGCAGTTCTTC.

The V call is TRBV4-2, the J call TRBJ2-4, with a tentative D call TRBD1 (5 bases). Trimming left V 2 bases short and J 0 bases short, with 8 bases between. The CDR3 has 15 amino acids. In germline, CDR1 is LGHNA, CDR2 YNFKEQ. The CDR3 loop is CASSQRGIAKNIQYF. The CDR3 bases are TGTGCCAGCAGCCAAAGGGGTATAGCCAAAAACATTCAGTACTTC.

This clone was seen just once. The chain carries TRBV2 and TRBJ1-5, with D possibly matching TRBD1 (5 bases). Germline assignment: CDR1 SNHLY and CDR2 FYNNEI. The CDR3 totals 14 residues. With 6 bases removed from V and 2 bases from J, the gap between germline ends came to 11 bases. As DNA, the CDR3 is TGTGCCAGCAGCAGGGAGGAAGGCAATCAGCCCCAGCATTTT. This codes for CASSREEGNQPQHF.

The chain recombines TRBV5-1 with TRBJ2-7; 12 bases are a match to TRBD1. CDR3 length: 14 amino acids. Germline V gene sequence: CDR1 SGHRS, CDR2 YFSETQ. With V trimmed by 4 bases and J by 4 bases, 3 bases remained unmatched. The CDR3 nucleotides are TGCGCCAGCAGCCGGGGACAGGGGGCTTACGAGCAGTACGTC. As protein: CASSRGQGAYEQYV.

V is TRBV28 and J is TRBJ2-7; 9 bases are shared with TRBD1. CDR3 size: 13 residues. V dropped 8 bases and J dropped 5; count of bases not matched to a gene: 7. CDR1 is MDHEN, CDR2 SYDVKM, per germline. This CDR3 reads CASGSGQGHEQYV. DNA of the CDR3: TGTGCCAGCGGGTCGGGACAGGGCCACGAGCAGTACGTC.

The CDR3 region has the DNA TGCAGCGTTAAACCCATAGCGGGGCCGTCCTACGAGCAGTACTTC. As protein: CSVKPIAGPSYEQYF. The chain is built from TRBV29-1 and TRBJ2-7; TRBD2 aligns across 8 bases. CDR3 length: 15 amino acids. The germline CDR1 and CDR2 sequences are SQVTM and ANQGSEA. The V and J ends lost 5 bases and 1 base, in that order; junction bases with no gene match: 10.

With respect to this clone: The same CDR3 also results from other DNA sequences found in this sample. The CDR3 coding sequence is TGTGCCAGCAGCTACAGGGGCAATCAGCCCCAGCATTTT. Protein sequence: CASSYRGNQPQHF. The chain links TRBV7-2 to TRBJ1-5; maybe TRBD1 (6 bases). Per germline, CDR1 SGHTA and CDR2 FQGNSA. This CDR3 spans 13 amino acids. Trimming cost V 4 bases and J 2 bases, with 6 bases left between them.

This clone has only a few counts. The J gene is TRBJ2-1, the V gene TRBV27; the match to TRBD2 covers 12 bases. The CDR3 consists of 17 residues. Looked up from germline, CDR1 is MNHEY and CDR2 is SMNVEV (reference sequence). Trimming took 5 bases from V and 2 from J; bases not matched to a gene: 7. The chain's CDR3 is CASSPQRTSGAYNEQFF. CDR3 sequence (DNA): TGTGCCAGCAGTCCCCAGAGGACTAGCGGGGCCTACAATGAGCAGTTCTTC.

V gene TRBV5-1 combines with J gene TRBJ2-1; a possible D gene is TRBD2 (6 bases). This CDR3 region has 19 residues. Trimming stripped 0 bases from V and 2 bases from J, with 21 bases between. CDR1 is SGHRS and CDR2 is YFSETQ in the germline V gene. The CDR3 DNA follows: TGCGCCAGCAGCTTGGCCGGGGGTCGGGGTCGGGGTGCCTACAATGAGCAGTTCTTC. It is translated as CASSLAGGRGRGAYNEQFF.

This clone was found a few times. CDR3 nucleotides: TGTGCCACCAGTGCCCCTCATGGACTAGCGCAGGTCAGTGAGCAGTTCTTC. Amino acid sequence: CATSAPHGLAQVSEQFF. The chain joins TRBV24-1 to TRBJ2-1; 9 bases agree with TRBD2. The CDR3 runs to 17 residues. Trimming removed 5 bases from V and 9 bases from J; junction bases left unmatched: 16. CDR1 KGHDR and CDR2 SFDVKD come from the germline V gene.

J is TRBJ2-1 and V is TRBV5-1; TRBD2 matches at 7 bases. The junction had 7 bases not matched to a gene; V was cut back by 1 base and J by 9 bases. Germline-derived CDR1 and CDR2 are SGHRS and YFSETQ. This CDR3 has 14 residues. The CDR3 coding sequence is TGCGCCAGCAGCTTGTCCAGCGGGATGGGTGAGCAGTTCTTC. Protein sequence: CASSLSSGMGEQFF.

This chain uses TRBV12-3 or TRBV12-4 with TRBJ1-2; 7 nucleotides agree with TRBD1. J lost 6 bases, V lost 6 bases, and 7 bases had no gene match. The CDR3 runs to 13 residues. CDR3 nucleotides: TGTGCCAGCAGGTTCCGGGACAGCGATGGCTACACCTTC. This translates into CASRFRDSDGYTF.